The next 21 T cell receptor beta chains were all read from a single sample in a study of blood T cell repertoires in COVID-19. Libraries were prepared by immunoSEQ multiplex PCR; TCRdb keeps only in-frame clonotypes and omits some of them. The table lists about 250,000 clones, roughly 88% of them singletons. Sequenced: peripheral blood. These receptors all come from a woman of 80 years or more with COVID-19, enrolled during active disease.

This CDR3 is CASSQDSLGGTDTQYF. The CDR3 nucleotides read TGTGCCAGCAGCCAAGACTCACTAGGTGGCACAGATACGCAGTATTTT. The V gene is TRBV4-2, the J gene TRBJ2-3; D is perhaps TRBD2 (5 bases). The CDR3 runs 16 residues. Trimming stripped 0 bases from V and 1 base from J, with 11 bases between. The germline CDR1 and CDR2 sequences are LGHNA and YNFKEQ.

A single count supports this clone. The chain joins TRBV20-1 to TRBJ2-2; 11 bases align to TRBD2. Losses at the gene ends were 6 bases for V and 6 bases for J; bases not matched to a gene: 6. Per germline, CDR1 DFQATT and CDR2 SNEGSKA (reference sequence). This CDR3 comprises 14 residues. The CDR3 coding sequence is TGCAGTGCCAGTTATAGCGGGGGGGCCGGGGAGCTGTTTTTT. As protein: CSASYSGGAGELFF.

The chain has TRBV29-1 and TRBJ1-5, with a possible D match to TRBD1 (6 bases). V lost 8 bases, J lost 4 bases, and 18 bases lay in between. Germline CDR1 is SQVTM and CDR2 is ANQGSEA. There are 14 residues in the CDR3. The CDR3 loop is CSIKTGAVNQPQHF. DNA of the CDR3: TGCAGCATTAAGACAGGTGCCGTAAATCAGCCCCAGCATTTT.

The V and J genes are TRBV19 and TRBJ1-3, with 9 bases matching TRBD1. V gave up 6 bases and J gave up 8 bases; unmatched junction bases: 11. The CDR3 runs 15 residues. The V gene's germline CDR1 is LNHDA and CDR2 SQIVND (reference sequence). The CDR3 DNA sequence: TGTGCCAGTAGGCGTGGGTGGGACAGGGTGCACACCATATATTTT. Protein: CASRRGWDRVHTIYF.

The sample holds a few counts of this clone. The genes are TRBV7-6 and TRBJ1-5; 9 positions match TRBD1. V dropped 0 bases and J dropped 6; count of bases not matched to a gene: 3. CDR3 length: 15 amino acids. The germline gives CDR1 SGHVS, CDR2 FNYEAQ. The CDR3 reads CASSLAPGQGQPQHF. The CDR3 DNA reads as TGTGCCAGCAGCTTAGCGCCGGGACAGGGTCAGCCCCAGCATTTT.

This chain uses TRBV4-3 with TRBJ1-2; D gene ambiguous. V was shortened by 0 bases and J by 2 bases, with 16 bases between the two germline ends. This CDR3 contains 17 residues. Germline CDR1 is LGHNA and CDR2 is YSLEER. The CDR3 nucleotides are TGCGCCAGCAGCCAAGATTTTCCAGGTGCGCTAAACTATGGCTACACCTTC. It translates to CASSQDFPGALNYGYTF.

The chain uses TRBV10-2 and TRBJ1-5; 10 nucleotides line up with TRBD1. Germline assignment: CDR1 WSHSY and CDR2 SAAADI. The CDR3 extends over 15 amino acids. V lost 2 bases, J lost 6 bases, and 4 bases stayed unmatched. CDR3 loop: CASSERTGGGQPQHF. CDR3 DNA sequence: TGCGCCAGCAGTGAGAGGACAGGGGGAGGTCAGCCCCAGCATTTT.

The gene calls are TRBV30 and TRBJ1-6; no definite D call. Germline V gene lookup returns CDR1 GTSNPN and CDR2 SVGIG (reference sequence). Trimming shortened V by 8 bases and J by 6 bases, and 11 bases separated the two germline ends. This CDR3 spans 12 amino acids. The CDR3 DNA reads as TGTGCCCTTGGACGGGGTAATTCACCCCTCCACTTT. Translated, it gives CALGRGNSPLHF.

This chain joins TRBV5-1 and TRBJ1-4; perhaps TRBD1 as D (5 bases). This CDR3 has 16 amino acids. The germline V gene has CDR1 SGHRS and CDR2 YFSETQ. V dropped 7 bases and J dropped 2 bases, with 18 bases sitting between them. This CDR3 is CASLRDSNCTNEKLFF. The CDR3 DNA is TGCGCCAGCCTCCGGGACTCCAACTGCACTAATGAAAAACTGTTTTTT.

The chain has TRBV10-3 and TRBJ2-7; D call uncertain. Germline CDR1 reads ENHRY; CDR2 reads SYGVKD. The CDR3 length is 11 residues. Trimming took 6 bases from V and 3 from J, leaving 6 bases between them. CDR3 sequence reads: CAISVNYEQYF. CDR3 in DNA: TGTGCCATCAGCGTAAACTACGAGCAGTACTTC.

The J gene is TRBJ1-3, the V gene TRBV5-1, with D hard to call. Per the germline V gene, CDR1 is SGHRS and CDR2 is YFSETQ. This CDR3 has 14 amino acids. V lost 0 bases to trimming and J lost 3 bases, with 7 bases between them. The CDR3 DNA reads TGCGCCAGCAGCTTGGCGTCAGATGGAAACACCATATATTTT. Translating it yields CASSLASDGNTIYF.

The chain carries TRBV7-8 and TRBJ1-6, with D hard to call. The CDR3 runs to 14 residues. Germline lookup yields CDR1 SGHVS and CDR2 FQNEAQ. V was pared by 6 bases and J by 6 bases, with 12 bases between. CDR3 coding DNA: TGTGCCAGCAGGATAGCTAGACCTAATTCACCCCTCCACTTT. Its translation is CASRIARPNSPLHF.

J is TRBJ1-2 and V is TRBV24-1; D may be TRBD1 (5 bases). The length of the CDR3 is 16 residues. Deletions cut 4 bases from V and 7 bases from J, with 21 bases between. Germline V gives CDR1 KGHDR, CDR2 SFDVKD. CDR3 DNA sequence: TGTGCCACCAGTGACGCCGGGGGGGGGACCCTCTTTGGCTACACCTTC. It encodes CATSDAGGGTLFGYTF.

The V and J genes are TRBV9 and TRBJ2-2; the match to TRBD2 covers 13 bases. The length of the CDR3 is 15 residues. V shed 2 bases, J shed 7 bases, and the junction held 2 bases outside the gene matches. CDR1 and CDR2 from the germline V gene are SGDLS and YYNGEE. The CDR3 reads CASSVGLAGIGELFF. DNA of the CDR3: TGTGCCAGCAGCGTGGGACTAGCGGGGATCGGGGAGCTGTTTTTT.

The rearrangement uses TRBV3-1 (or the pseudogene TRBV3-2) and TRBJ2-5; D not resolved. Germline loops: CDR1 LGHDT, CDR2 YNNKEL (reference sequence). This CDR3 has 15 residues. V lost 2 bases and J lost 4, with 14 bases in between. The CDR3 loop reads CASSQTLVAAETQYF. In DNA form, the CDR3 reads TGTGCCAGCAGCCAAACGTTGGTAGCCGCAGAGACCCAGTACTTC.

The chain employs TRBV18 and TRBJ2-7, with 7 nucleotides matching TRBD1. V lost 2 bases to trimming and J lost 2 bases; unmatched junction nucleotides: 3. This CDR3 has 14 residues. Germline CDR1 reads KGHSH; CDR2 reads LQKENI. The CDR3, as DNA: TGTGCCAGCTCACCATCACAGGGGCCCTACGAGCAGTACGTC. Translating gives CASSPSQGPYEQYV.

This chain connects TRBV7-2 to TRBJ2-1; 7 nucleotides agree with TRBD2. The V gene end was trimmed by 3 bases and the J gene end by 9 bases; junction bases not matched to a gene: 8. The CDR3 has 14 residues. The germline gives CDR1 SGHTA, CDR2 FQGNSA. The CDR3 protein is CASSFGAGVGEQFF. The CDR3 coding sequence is TGTGCCAGCAGCTTTGGGGCGGGGGTTGGTGAGCAGTTCTTC.

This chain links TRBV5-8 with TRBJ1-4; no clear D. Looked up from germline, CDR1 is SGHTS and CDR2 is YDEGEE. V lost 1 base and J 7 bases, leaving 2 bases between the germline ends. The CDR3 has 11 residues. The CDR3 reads CASSLREKLFF. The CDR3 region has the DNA TGTGCCAGCAGCTTGCGTGAAAAACTGTTTTTT.

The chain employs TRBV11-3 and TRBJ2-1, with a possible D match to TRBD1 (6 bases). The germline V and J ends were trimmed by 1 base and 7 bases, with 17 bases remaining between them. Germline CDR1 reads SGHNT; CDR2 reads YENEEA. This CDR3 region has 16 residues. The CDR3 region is CASSLGQGRPGNEQFF. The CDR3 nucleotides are TGTGCCAGCAGCTTAGGGCAGGGGCGCCCGGGGAATGAGCAGTTCTTC.

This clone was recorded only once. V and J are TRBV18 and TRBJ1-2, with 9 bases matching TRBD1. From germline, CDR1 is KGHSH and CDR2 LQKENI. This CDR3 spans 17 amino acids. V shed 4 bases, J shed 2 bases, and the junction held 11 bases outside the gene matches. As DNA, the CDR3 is TGTGCCAGCTCACGACGGGGCGGTGACAGGGGGAACTATGGCTACACCTTC. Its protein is CASSRRGGDRGNYGYTF.

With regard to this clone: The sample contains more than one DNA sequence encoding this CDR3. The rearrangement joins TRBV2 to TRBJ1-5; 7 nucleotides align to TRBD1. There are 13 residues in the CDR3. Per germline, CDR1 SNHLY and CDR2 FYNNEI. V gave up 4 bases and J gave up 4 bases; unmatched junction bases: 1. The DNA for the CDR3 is TGTGCCAGCAGTGGACAGGGAAATCAGCCCCAGCATTTT. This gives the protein CASSGQGNQPQHF.